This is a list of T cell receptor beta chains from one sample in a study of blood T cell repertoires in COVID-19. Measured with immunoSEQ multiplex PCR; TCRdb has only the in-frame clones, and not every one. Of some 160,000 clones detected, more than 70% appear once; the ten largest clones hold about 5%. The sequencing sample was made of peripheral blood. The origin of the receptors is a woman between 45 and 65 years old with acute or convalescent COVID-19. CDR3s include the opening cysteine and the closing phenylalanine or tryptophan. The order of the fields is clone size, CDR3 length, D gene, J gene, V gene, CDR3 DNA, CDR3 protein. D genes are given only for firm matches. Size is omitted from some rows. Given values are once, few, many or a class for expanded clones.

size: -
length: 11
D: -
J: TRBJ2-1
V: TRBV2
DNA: TGTGCCAGCAGAGCACAGATCGAGCAGTTCTTC
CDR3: CASRAQIEQFF

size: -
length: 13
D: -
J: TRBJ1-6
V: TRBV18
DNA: TGTGCCAGCTCACTAGCAGGGAGGGGACCCCTCCACTTT
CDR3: CASSLAGRGPLHF

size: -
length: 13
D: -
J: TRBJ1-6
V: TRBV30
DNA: TGTGCCTGGGAAGGACAGTCCTATTCACCCCTCCACTTT
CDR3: CAWEGQSYSPLHF

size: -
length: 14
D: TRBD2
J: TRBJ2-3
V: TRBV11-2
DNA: TGTGCCAGCAGCTTGAACGGGGGGGGAGATACGCAGTATTTT
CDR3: CASSLNGGGDTQYF

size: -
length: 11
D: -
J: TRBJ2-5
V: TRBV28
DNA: TGTGCCAGCAGTCTCCAAGAGACCCAGTACTTC
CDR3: CASSLQETQYF

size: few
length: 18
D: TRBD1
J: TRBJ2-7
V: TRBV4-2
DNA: TGTGCCAGCAGCCAAGAAATGTTAGTTGGGGACAGCCCCTACGAGCAGTACTTC
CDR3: CASSQEMLVGDSPYEQYF

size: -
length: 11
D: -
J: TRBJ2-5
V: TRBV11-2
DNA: TGTGCCAGCAGCTTAGGGCAGACCCAGTACTTC
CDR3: CASSLGQTQYF

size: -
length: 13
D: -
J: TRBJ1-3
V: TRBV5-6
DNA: TGTGCCAGCAGCTTGAGGGGCCTGGCCACCATATATTTT
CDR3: CASSLRGLATIYF

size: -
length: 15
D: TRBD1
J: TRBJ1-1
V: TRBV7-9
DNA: TGTGCCAGCAGCTTTAGCAAGTTGACAGGGCCCGAGGCTTTCTTT
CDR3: CASSFSKLTGPEAFF

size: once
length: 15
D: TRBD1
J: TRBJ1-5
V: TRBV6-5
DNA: TGTGCCAGCAGTTACCGGCAGGGGGCCGATCAGCCCCAGCATTTT
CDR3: CASSYRQGADQPQHF

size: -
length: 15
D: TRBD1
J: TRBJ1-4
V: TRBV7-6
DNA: TGTGCCAGCAGCTTAGGGACAGGGGATAATGAAAAACTGTTTTTT
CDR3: CASSLGTGDNEKLFF

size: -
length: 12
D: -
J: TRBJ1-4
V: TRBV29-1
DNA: TGCAGCGGCAGCTTCGGGGATGAAAAACTGTTTTTT
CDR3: CSGSFGDEKLFF

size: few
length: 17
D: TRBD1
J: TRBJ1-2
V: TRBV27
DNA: TGTGCCAGCAGAAGACTGTCCGGGACAGCGGACACCTATGGCTACACCTTC
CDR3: CASRRLSGTADTYGYTF

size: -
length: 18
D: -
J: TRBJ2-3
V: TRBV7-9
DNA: TGTGCCAGCAGCTTAGCGCGAGGCACTAGCTTAAGCACAGATACGCAGTATTTT
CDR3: CASSLARGTSLSTDTQYF

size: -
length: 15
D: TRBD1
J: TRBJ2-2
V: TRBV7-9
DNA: TGTGCCAGCAGCTCCCGGGACAGGGGAACCGGGGAGCTGTTTTTT
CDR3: CASSSRDRGTGELFF

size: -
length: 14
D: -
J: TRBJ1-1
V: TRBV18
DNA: TGTGCCAGCTCACCAGGCTCAGGGAACACTGAAGCTTTCTTT
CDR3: CASSPGSGNTEAFF

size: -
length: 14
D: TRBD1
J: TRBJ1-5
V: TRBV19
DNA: TGTGCCAGTAGCCCCACAGGGGGCAATCAGCCCCAGCATTTT
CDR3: CASSPTGGNQPQHF

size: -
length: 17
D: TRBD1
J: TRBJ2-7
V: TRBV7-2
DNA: TGTGCCAGCAGCTTAATCCCCGGGACAGACAGCTCCTACGAGCAGTACTTC
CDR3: CASSLIPGTDSSYEQYF

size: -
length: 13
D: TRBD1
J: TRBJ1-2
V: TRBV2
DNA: TGTGCCAGCAGCCTCCGGGACAGCTATGGCTACACCTTC
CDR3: CASSLRDSYGYTF

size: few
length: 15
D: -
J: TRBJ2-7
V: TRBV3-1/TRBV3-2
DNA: TGTGCCAGCAGCCAATCAGACGGGGAATCCTACGAGCAGTACTTC
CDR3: CASSQSDGESYEQYF

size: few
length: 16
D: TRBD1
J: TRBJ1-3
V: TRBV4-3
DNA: TGCGCCAGCAGCCAAGCCACGACAGGGGCTGGAAACACCATATATTTT
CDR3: CASSQATTGAGNTIYF

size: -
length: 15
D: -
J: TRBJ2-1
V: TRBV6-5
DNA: TGTGCCAGCAGTCACCCGGGTCGATCCTACAATGAGCAGTTCTTC
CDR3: CASSHPGRSYNEQFF

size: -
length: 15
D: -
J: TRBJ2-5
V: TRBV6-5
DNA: TGTGCCAGCAGTTACTCGGGCCCCGGGGAAGAGACCCAGTACTTC
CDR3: CASSYSGPGEETQYF

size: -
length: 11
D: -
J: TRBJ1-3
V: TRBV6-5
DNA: TGTGCCAGCAGCCAGGGAAACACCATATATTTT
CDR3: CASSQGNTIYF

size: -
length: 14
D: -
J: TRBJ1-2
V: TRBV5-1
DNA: TGCGCCAGCACTCTAGAAGCAGTTAACTATGGCTACACCTTC
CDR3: CASTLEAVNYGYTF

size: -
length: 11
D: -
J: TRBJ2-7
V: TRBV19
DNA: TGTGCCAGTTCAAACACCTACGAGCAGTACTTC
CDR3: CASSNTYEQYF

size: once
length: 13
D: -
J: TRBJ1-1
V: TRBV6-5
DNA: TGTGCCAGCAGTAGACCCCAGGGTTTGGGCGCTTTCTTT
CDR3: CASSRPQGLGAFF

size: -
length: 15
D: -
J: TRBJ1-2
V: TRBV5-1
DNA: TGCGCCAGCAGCTTGGGTACAGACGAAAACTATGGCTACACCTTC
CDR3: CASSLGTDENYGYTF

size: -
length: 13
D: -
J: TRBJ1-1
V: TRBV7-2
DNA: TGTGCCAGCAGCCGCGACGATGGAGTTCCAGCTTTCTTT
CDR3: CASSRDDGVPAFF

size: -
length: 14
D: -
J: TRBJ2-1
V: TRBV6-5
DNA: TGTGCCAGCAGTTACTCCGGGACTCGAAATGAGCAGTTCTTC
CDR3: CASSYSGTRNEQFF

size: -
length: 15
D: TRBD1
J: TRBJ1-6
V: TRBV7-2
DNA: TGTGCCAGCAGCCAAACCGGGACAGGGCGTTCACCCCTCCACTTT
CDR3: CASSQTGTGRSPLHF

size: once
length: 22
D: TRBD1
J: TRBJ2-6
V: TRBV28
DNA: TGTGCCAGCAGTCTAACCTTCGTAGGGACAGGGGGTGGTATCTCTGGGGCCAACGTCCTGACTTTC
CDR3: CASSLTFVGTGGGISGANVLTF